Each of the 16 T cell receptor beta chains below was sequenced from the same sample in a study of T cell responses to AZD1222 COVID-19 vaccine. The method was immunoSEQ multiplex PCR; TCRdb's version includes in-frame clones alone and lacks a portion of them. The sample lists some 80,000 clones, about nine tenths seen once, with about 3.1% in the top ten. This specimen was peripheral blood, taken 28 days after the second AZD1222 dose. The receptors shown here come from an adult who received the AZD1222 COVID-19 vaccine.

The chain uses TRBV4-2 and TRBJ2-7; 7 positions agree with TRBD1. CDR3 length: 14 residues. Unmatched junction bases numbered 6, after V lost 4 bases and J lost 3 bases. Per germline, CDR1 LGHNA and CDR2 YNFKEQ. The CDR3 region has the DNA TGTGCCAGCAGCCCACAGGGGAAGGACTACGAGCAGTACTTC. Amino acid sequence: CASSPQGKDYEQYF.

The chain links TRBV3-1 (or the pseudogene TRBV3-2) to TRBJ1-2; 8 bases fit TRBD1. V gave up 5 bases and J gave up 7 bases; unmatched junction bases: 6. The length of the CDR3 is 13 residues. Germline CDR1 reads LGHDT; CDR2 reads YNNKEL (reference sequence). The CDR3 nucleotides are TGTGCCAGCAGCTACCAGGGGGCGGTTGGCTACACCTTC. This encodes CASSYQGAVGYTF.

This clone showed up just a few times. The rearrangement joins TRBV27 to TRBJ1-5; D not resolved. The CDR3 loop spans 13 amino acids. Per the germline V gene, CDR1 is MNHEY and CDR2 is SMNVEV (reference sequence). Trimming left V 6 bases short and J 0 bases short, with 6 bases between. In nucleotides, the CDR3 is TGTGCCAGCAGCTCGGGTAGCAATCAGCCCCAGCATTTT. Translated: CASSSGSNQPQHF.

The chain carries TRBV2 and TRBJ2-5; 10 bases align to TRBD2. Germline V CDR1 and CDR2: SNHLY, FYNNEI. There are 14 residues in the CDR3. V trimming: 9 bases; J trimming: 2 bases; junction bases outside the gene matches: 6. The CDR3 spells CARTGTSEQETQYF. In nucleotides, the CDR3 is TGTGCCAGAACCGGGACTAGCGAGCAAGAGACCCAGTACTTC.

This clone was seen a few times. J is TRBJ1-2 and V is TRBV11-3, with a possible D match to TRBD1 (6 bases). V was trimmed by 1 base and J by 6 bases, leaving 6 bases between them. The germline gives CDR1 SGHNT, CDR2 YENEEA. The CDR3 spans 12 residues. This CDR3 reads CASSLGQDGYTF. The CDR3 bases are TGTGCCAGCAGCTTAGGACAGGATGGCTACACCTTC.

The sample holds one count of this clone. V usage is TRBV30 and J usage is TRBJ1-1; D not certain. The germline gives CDR1 GTSNPN, CDR2 SVGIG (reference sequence). This CDR3 has 14 residues. V was shortened by 0 bases and J by 1 base, with 9 bases between the two germline ends. The CDR3 loop reads CAWSVPPTNTEAFF. The CDR3, as DNA: TGTGCCTGGAGTGTACCCCCCACGAACACTGAAGCTTTCTTT.

This sequence joins TRBV7-3 and TRBJ1-1, with D uncertain. CDR3 length: 13 amino acids. V was pared by 2 bases and J by 1 base, with 5 bases between. CDR1 is SGHTA, CDR2 FQGTGA, per germline. Here the CDR3 reads CASSLEGNTEAFF. The CDR3 DNA reads as TGTGCCAGCAGCTTAGAGGGGAACACTGAAGCTTTCTTT.

The chain recombines TRBV7-2 with TRBJ2-1; weak D call: TRBD1 (5 bases). CDR1 is SGHTA and CDR2 is FQGNSA in the germline V gene. The CDR3 covers 12 residues. V lost 5 bases to trimming and J lost 6 bases, with 8 bases between them. The CDR3 region is CASSVQGNEQFF. CDR3 in DNA: TGTGCCAGCAGCGTCCAGGGCAATGAGCAGTTCTTC. Full variable domain (missing parts from reference TRBV7-2 and TRBJ2-1): GAGVSQSPSNKVTEKGKDVELRCDPISGHTALYWYRQSLGQGLEFLIYFQGNSAPDKSGLPSDRFSAERTGGSVSTLTIQRTQQEDSAVYLCASSVQGNEQFFGPGTRLTVL.

The J gene is TRBJ1-2, the V gene TRBV30; D remains ambiguous. This CDR3 region has 13 residues. V lost 1 base and J lost 4, with 10 bases in between. The germline V gene encodes CDR1 GTSNPN and CDR2 SVGIG (reference sequence). CDR3 DNA sequence: TGTGCCTGGAGTGGGGGTAGGAGCTATGGCTACACCTTC. It translates to CAWSGGRSYGYTF.

The rearrangement joins TRBV6-5 to TRBJ2-1, with 10 bases lining up with TRBD2. CDR3 length: 15 amino acids. The junction had 5 bases not matched to a gene; V was cut back by 3 bases and J by 6 bases. Germline V CDR1 and CDR2: MNHEY, SVGAGI. The CDR3, as DNA: TGTGCCAGCAGTTATATCAGCGGGGGGGCCAATGAGCAGTTCTTC. It specifies CASSYISGGANEQFF.

The V gene is TRBV18, the J gene TRBJ1-2; TRBD1 matches at 10 bases. The V gene end was trimmed by 3 bases and the J gene end by 3 bases; junction bases not matched to a gene: 1. Germline CDR1 and CDR2: KGHSH and LQKENI. The CDR3 sequence is 14 residues long. Here the CDR3 DNA reads TGTGCCAGCTCACCCGGACAGGGGGACTATGGCTACACCTTC. It codes for CASSPGQGDYGYTF.

The chain employs TRBV13 and TRBJ1-6, with 7 bases fitting TRBD1. CDR3 length equals 15 residues. V was pared by 10 bases and J by 0 bases, with 6 bases of the junction left unmatched. In germline, CDR1 is PRHDT, CDR2 FYEKMQ (reference sequence). The CDR3 reads CATRGSSSYNSPLHF. The CDR3 DNA is TGTGCCACCAGGGGGTCGAGCTCCTATAATTCACCCCTCCACTTT.

The gene calls are TRBV7-2 and TRBJ2-2; no firm D call. The ends were cut back, 5 bases at V and 4 bases at J, with 8 bases in the middle. CDR3 length equals 13 residues. The germline CDR1 and CDR2 sequences are SGHTA and FQGNSA. The CDR3 DNA follows: TGTGCCAGCAGCATAGTGGGCACCGGGGAGCTGTTTTTT. This encodes CASSIVGTGELFF.

The chain joins TRBV18 to TRBJ1-2; maybe TRBD1 (6 bases). Trimming pared 8 bases from V and 0 bases from J, leaving 7 bases between. This CDR3 contains 12 residues. CDR1 is KGHSH and CDR2 is LQKENI in the germline V gene. The chain's CDR3 is CASGQSNYGYTF. CDR3 bases: TGTGCCAGCGGACAGTCTAACTATGGCTACACCTTC.

J is TRBJ2-1 and V is TRBV5-1, with TRBD1 matching over 8 bases. Trimming removed 0 bases from V and 7 bases from J; junction bases left unmatched: 9. CDR3 size: 16 residues. The germline V gene has CDR1 SGHRS and CDR2 YFSETQ. In DNA, the CDR3 is TGCGCCAGCAGCTTGGCCGGGGCAGGGGGCAGGAATGAGCAGTTCTTC. It translates to CASSLAGAGGRNEQFF.

The chain employs TRBV27 and TRBJ2-3; D unresolved. The CDR3 spans 14 residues. V lost 6 bases, J lost 2 bases, and 12 bases lay in between. The germline CDR1 and CDR2 sequences are MNHEY and SMNVEV (reference sequence). As DNA, the CDR3 is TGTGCCAGCAGACTAAGAGAGTACACAGATACGCAGTATTTT. Amino acids: CASRLREYTDTQYF.